This TCR beta chain was retrieved from a study of PD-1 blockade in classical Hodgkin lymphoma. Whole-study context: Patients were infused with nivolumab 3 mg/kg every 2 weeks.

The CDR3 contains 15 residues. The germline V and J ends were trimmed by 3 bases and 4 bases, with 12 bases remaining between them. From germline, CDR1 is SGHTA and CDR2 FQGNSA. Autologous stem cell transplantation was followed by relapse in every patient, and brentuximab vedotin exposure varied. Best responses were complete response, partial response or progressive disease. The table came from immunoSEQ multiplex PCR; TCRdb's copy has only in-frame clones and leaves some out. The sample shows fewer than 30,000 clones, approximately 78% of them seen only once. The TCR was taken from a human donor with classical Hodgkin lymphoma. V gene TRBV7-2 combines with J gene TRBJ1-4, with no clear D. The sequencing here drew on peripheral blood mononuclear cells (PBMCs), taken before the second cycle of nivolumab. CDR3 in amino acids: CASSFSGHGNEKLFF. In DNA form, the CDR3 reads TGTGCCAGCAGCTTTAGTGGGCACGGTAATGAAAAACTGTTTTTT.